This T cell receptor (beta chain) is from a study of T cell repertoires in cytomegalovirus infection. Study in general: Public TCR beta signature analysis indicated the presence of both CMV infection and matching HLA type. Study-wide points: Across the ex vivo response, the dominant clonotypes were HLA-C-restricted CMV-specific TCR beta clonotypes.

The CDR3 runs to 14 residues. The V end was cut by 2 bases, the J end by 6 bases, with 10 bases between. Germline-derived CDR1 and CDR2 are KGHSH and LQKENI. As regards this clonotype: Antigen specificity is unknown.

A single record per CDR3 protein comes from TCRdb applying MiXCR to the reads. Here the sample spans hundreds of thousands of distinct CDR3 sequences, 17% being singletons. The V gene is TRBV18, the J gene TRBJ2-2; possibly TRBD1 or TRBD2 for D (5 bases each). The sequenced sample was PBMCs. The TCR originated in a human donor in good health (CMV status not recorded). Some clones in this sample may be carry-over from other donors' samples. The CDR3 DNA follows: TGTGCCAGCTCACCAGGGACGGGATCCGGGGAGCTGTTTTTT. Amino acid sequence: CASSPGTGSGELFF.